This T cell receptor (beta chain) came from a study of blood T cell repertoires in COVID-19. The repertoire was sequenced with immunoSEQ multiplex PCR; TCRdb's copy has only in-frame clones and lacks some. The table shows about 270,000 clones, with about nine tenths occurring only once. The TCR comes from a man aged 55 to 70 who had recovered from COVID-19. The sample was peripheral blood.

The CDR3 loop is CASIDPRGRGETQYF. In DNA form, the CDR3 reads TGTGCCAGCATCGACCCAAGGGGGCGCGGAGAGACCCAGTACTTC. This rearrangement joins TRBV6-5 to TRBJ2-5; 7 bases line up with TRBD1. The germline CDR1 and CDR2 sequences are MNHEY and SVGAGI. With V trimmed by 7 bases and J by 4 bases, 12 bases remained unmatched. CDR3 length: 15 amino acids.